The 30 T cell receptor beta chains given below trace back to one sample, sequenced in a study of spatial heterogeneity in lung cancer (dated by TCRdb to between 2019 and 2020). Study-wide findings and limitations: The tumor nonsynonymous mutation count correlated with the number of expanded alpha and beta TCRs within the tumor.

These receptors have no known antigen. Library prep was done by 5' RACE. Sequencer: NextSeq 500. Clones were called with MiXCR by TCRdb after fastp trimmed the public reads at Q25, and only in-frame beta chains were retained. Here each entry gathers all rows of one CDR3 protein and keeps the most common genes and DNA. This sample is represented by around 420 distinct CDR3 sequences; almost 30% of them were singletons. The ten largest account for roughly 25% of the sample. This sample's time point label indicates: sample taken at primary tumor resection. The starting material was lung tumor tissue, obtained at surgery. These receptors all stem from a male donor with early-stage non-small cell lung cancer.

In this sample, this clonotype is large. V and J are TRBV12-3 or TRBV12-4 and TRBJ2-1; D is perhaps TRBD2 (5 bases). Trimming stripped 2 bases from V and 8 bases from J, with 16 bases between. This CDR3 contains 15 residues. The CDR3 DNA is TGTGCCAGCAGTTTACCCCCGGCGGGTCGCGATGAGCAGTTCTTC. This sequence encodes CASSLPPAGRDEQFF.

Judged by abundance, this clonotype is large (0.1 to 1%). CDR3 nucleotide sequence: TGTGCCAGCAGTTACTCGATCCAGCCGGAGGGCTACACCTTC. Translation gives CASSYSIQPEGYTF. The V call is TRBV6-5, the J call TRBJ1-2, with D uncertain. Trimming took off 0 bases at V and 8 bases at J, with 13 bases between the two ends. The V gene's germline CDR1 is MNHEY and CDR2 SVGAGI. CDR3 length: 14 amino acids.

J is TRBJ1-1 and V is TRBV7-8, with 8 positions matching TRBD1. CDR3 length: 15 residues. Germline trimming cut 6 bases from V and 2 bases from J; bases unmatched to any gene: 8. Germline CDR1 reads SGHVS; CDR2 reads FQNEAQ. CDR3 amino acids: CASRAGGAVNTEAFF. The CDR3 DNA sequence: TGTGCCAGCAGAGCAGGGGGCGCCGTCAACACTGAAGCTTTCTTT. Full variable domain (outside the CDR3, taken from reference TRBV7-8 and TRBJ1-1): GAGVSQSPRYKVAKRGQDVALRCDPISGHVSLFWYQQALGQGPEFLTYFQNEAQLDKSGLPSDRFFAERPEGSVSTLKIQRTQQEDSAVYLCASRAGGAVNTEAFFGQGTRLTVV.

In its sample, this clonotype is large. The V and J genes are TRBV28 and TRBJ1-1, with TRBD1 matching 8 bases. The CDR3 consists of 15 residues. The germline gives CDR1 MDHEN, CDR2 SYDVKM. V was pared by 5 bases and J by 6 bases, with 11 bases of the junction left unmatched. The CDR3 loop reads CASSLPWAGGSEAFF. For the CDR3, the DNA is TGTGCCAGCAGTCTGCCTTGGGCAGGGGGCTCTGAAGCTTTCTTT. The whole variable domain, filled in from reference TRBV28 and TRBJ1-1, reads DVKVTQSSRYLVKRTGEKVFLECVQDMDHENMFWYRQDPGLGLRLIYFSYDVKMKEKGDIPEGYSVSREKKERFSLILESASTNQTSMYLCASSLPWAGGSEAFFGQGTRLTVV.

J is TRBJ2-6 and V is TRBV7-9; D gene uncertain. Trimming stripped 4 bases from V and 6 bases from J, with 7 bases between. This CDR3 comprises 13 residues. From germline, CDR1 is SEHNR and CDR2 FQNEAQ (reference sequence). The chain's CDR3 is CASSSVSANVLTF. The CDR3 DNA follows: TGTGCCAGCAGCTCGGTCTCGGCCAACGTCCTGACTTTC.

The rearrangement joins TRBV4-3 to TRBJ2-1, with 8 positions matching TRBD2. Germline-derived CDR1 and CDR2 are LGHNA and YSLEER. The J segment lost 8 bases and the V segment lost 1 base, leaving 7 bases of the junction unmatched. The CDR3 is made up of 15 amino acids. The CDR3 loop is CASSQAGGPWDEQFF. CDR3 DNA: TGCGCCAGCAGCCAAGCGGGGGGGCCTTGGGATGAGCAGTTCTTC.

The table lists this clonotype with a count of one. This chain links TRBV20-1 with TRBJ2-7, with TRBD2 matching 10 bases. Germline V gives CDR1 DFQATT, CDR2 SNEGSKA (reference sequence). There are 15 residues in the CDR3. With V trimmed by 0 bases and J by 1 base, 3 bases remained unmatched. The CDR3 here is CSARESGRDSYEQYF. CDR3 nucleotide sequence: TGCAGTGCTAGAGAGAGCGGGAGGGATTCCTACGAGCAGTACTTC.

V is TRBV4-1 and J is TRBJ2-5; D is undetermined. Per the germline V gene, CDR1 is MGHRA and CDR2 is YSYEKL. The length of the CDR3 is 13 residues. V was shortened by 4 bases and J by 4 bases, with 10 bases between the two germline ends. CDR3 bases: TGCGCCAGCAGCCGGGAAGGATCAGAGACCCAGTACTTC. It encodes CASSREGSETQYF.

This clonotype was counted between two and nine times. This chain connects TRBV20-1 to TRBJ2-3; the match to TRBD2 covers 12 bases. This CDR3 has 16 amino acids. V shed 3 bases, J shed 2 bases, and the junction held 6 bases outside the gene matches. Germline V gives CDR1 DFQATT, CDR2 SNEGSKA (reference sequence). CDR3 sequence reads: CSARGGLAGPTDTQYF. CDR3 DNA: TGCAGTGCTAGGGGGGGACTAGCGGGCCCCACAGATACGCAGTATTTT.

The V call is TRBV29-1, the J call TRBJ2-1, with a possible D match to TRBD2 (6 bases). The CDR3 has 13 amino acids. Per germline, CDR1 SQVTM and CDR2 ANQGSEA. V was cut by 3 bases and J by 4 bases, with 10 bases left in between. CDR3: CSVDTSRYNEQFF. The CDR3 DNA sequence: TGCAGCGTTGATACTAGCCGTTACAATGAGCAGTTCTTC.

This sequence joins TRBV7-2 and TRBJ2-2, with D perhaps being TRBD1 or TRBD2 (5 bases each). Between the trimmed V and J ends, which lost 0 bases and 3 bases, there was a span of 8 bases. In germline, CDR1 is SGHTA, CDR2 FQGNSA. This CDR3 has 15 residues. DNA for the CDR3: TGTGCCAGCAGCTTAGCGGGGGATTACACCGGGGAGCTGTTTTTT. It encodes CASSLAGDYTGELFF.

The chain links TRBV3-2 to TRBJ2-3; the table's D call of TRBD1 was not tested on the DNA. TRBV3-2 is a pseudogene segment. CDR3 length: 13 amino acids. The CDR3 sequence is CASSPPGTDTQYF. For the CDR3, the DNA is TGTGCCAGCAGCCCCCCGGGGACAGATACGCAGTATTTT.

The chain carries TRBV3-1 and TRBJ1-6; 8 nucleotides match TRBD1. The CDR3 runs 15 residues. Losses at the gene ends were 1 base for V and 13 bases for J; bases not matched to a gene: 9. Germline V lookup: CDR1 LGHDT, CDR2 YNNKEL (reference sequence). This chain's CDR3 is CASSQGQGALVPLHF. The CDR3 DNA sequence: TGTGCCAGCAGCCAAGGTCAGGGGGCTTTGGTCCCCCTCCACTTT. The full variable domain, its missing parts supplied by reference TRBV3-1 and TRBJ1-6, is DTAVSQTPKYLVTQMGNDKSIKCEQNLGHDTMYWYKQDSKKFLKIMFSYNNKELIINETVPNRFSPKSPDKAHLNLHINSLELGDSAVYFCASSQGQGALVPLHFGNGTRLTVT.

J is TRBJ2-7 and V is TRBV24-1; 8 bases fit TRBD1. CDR3 length: 15 residues. V lost 1 base and J lost 6; bases outside the gene matches: 7. In germline, CDR1 is KGHDR, CDR2 SFDVKD. This CDR3 is CATSDFGTGRGEQYF. In DNA form, the CDR3 reads TGTGCCACCAGTGATTTTGGGACAGGCCGTGGCGAGCAGTACTTC.

This chain's CDR3 is CASSFAGDTGELFF. CDR3 coding DNA: TGTGCCAGCAGCTTCGCGGGTGACACCGGGGAGCTGTTTTTT. The V call is TRBV6-6, the J call TRBJ2-2; the D gene is possibly TRBD2 (5 bases). V dropped 6 bases and J dropped 3 bases, with 11 bases sitting between them. CDR3 size: 14 residues. Germline V gives CDR1 MNHNY, CDR2 SVGAGI (reference sequence).

V and J are TRBV2 and TRBJ2-1, with TRBD2 identical over 10 bases. The CDR3 has 14 amino acids. J was trimmed by 6 bases and V by 5 bases; bases with no gene match: 4. Germline CDR1 and CDR2: SNHLY and FYNNEI. The DNA of the CDR3 is TGTGCCAGCAGTAAGATAGCGGGGGGCAATGAGCAGTTCTTC. Protein: CASSKIAGGNEQFF.

In its sample, this clonotype ranks as large. The chain is built from TRBV28 and TRBJ2-7, with unresolved D. Trimming stripped 3 bases from V and 2 bases from J, with 11 bases between. In germline, CDR1 is MDHEN, CDR2 SYDVKM. The CDR3 contains 14 residues. The chain's CDR3 is CASSFPRAPYEQYF. The CDR3 coding sequence is TGTGCCAGCAGTTTCCCCCGGGCCCCCTACGAGCAGTACTTC.

The gene calls are TRBV27 and TRBJ2-5; 15 positions agree with TRBD2. The germline CDR1 and CDR2 sequences are MNHEY and SMNVEV (reference sequence). This CDR3 has 16 amino acids. J lost 4 bases, V lost 3 bases, and 3 bases had no gene match. CDR3 bases: TGTGCCAGCAGTTTCCGGACTAGCGGGGGGGCAGAGACCCAGTACTTC. Translating it yields CASSFRTSGGAETQYF.

This clonotype came up a few times. V usage is TRBV2 and J usage is TRBJ2-1, with 10 bases fitting TRBD2. This CDR3 is built from 15 residues. Germline values: CDR1 SNHLY, CDR2 FYNNEI. Trimming took 5 bases from V and 7 from J; bases not matched to a gene: 8. The CDR3 region has the DNA TGTGCCAGCAGTTCTCCGGGACTAGCGCTAAATGAGCAGTTCTTC. Amino acids: CASSSPGLALNEQFF.

This chain connects TRBV11-2 to TRBJ2-5; no clear D gene. V was shortened by 4 bases and J by 6 bases, with 6 bases between the two germline ends. Germline values: CDR1 SGHAT, CDR2 FQNNGV. The CDR3 has 11 residues. The CDR3 DNA reads as TGTGCCAGCAGCTCGGGCCAGACCCAGTACTTC. This sequence encodes CASSSGQTQYF.

This clonotype is judged large. The J gene is TRBJ2-1, the V gene TRBV11-1, with D hard to call. The V end lost 0 bases, the J end lost 7 bases, and 13 bases lay between the germline ends. The CDR3 is made up of 15 amino acids. From germline, CDR1 is SGHAT and CDR2 FQDESV (reference sequence). CDR3 bases: TGTGCCAGCAGCTTAGCGCTAAGCCTTTTAAATGAGCAGTTCTTC. As protein: CASSLALSLLNEQFF.

The gene calls are TRBV5-4 and TRBJ2-7; D remains ambiguous. This CDR3 contains 12 residues. V lost 0 bases to trimming and J lost 10 bases, with 11 bases between them. CDR1 is SGHNT, CDR2 YYREEE, per germline (reference sequence). The CDR3 DNA sequence: TGTGCCAGCAGCTTGGGGGGTTCTGGACAGTACTTC. As protein: CASSLGGSGQYF.

In its sample, this clonotype ranks as large. The genes are TRBV5-4 and TRBJ2-1, with D maybe TRBD1 (5 bases). The germline V gene encodes CDR1 SGHNT and CDR2 YYREEE (reference sequence). CDR3 length: 17 residues. Deletions cut 4 bases from V and 4 bases from J, with 21 bases between. CDR3 coding DNA: TGTGCCAGCAGCGCCGCCTTCAGCAGGGATAAGTACAATGAGCAGTTCTTC. Protein sequence: CASSAAFSRDKYNEQFF. The complete variable domain, with remaining parts taken from reference TRBV5-4 and TRBJ2-1, reads ETGVTQSPTHLIKTRGQQVTLRCSSQSGHNTVSWYQQALGQGPQFIFQYYREEENGRGNFPPRFSGLQFPNYSSELNVNALELDDSALYLCASSAAFSRDKYNEQFFGPGTRLTVL.

By share, this clonotype counts as large. The chain joins TRBV9 to TRBJ1-2; no clear D. Deletions cut 5 bases from V and 4 bases from J, with 12 bases between. The CDR3 extends over 13 amino acids. The germline CDR1 and CDR2 sequences are SGDLS and YYNGEE. CDR3 nucleotide sequence: TGTGCCAGCAGTGAGGACGTGAGCTATGGCTACACCTTC. Residues: CASSEDVSYGYTF.

The chain carries TRBV2 and TRBJ2-7; D is perhaps TRBD1 (6 bases). The length of the CDR3 is 11 residues. V was pared by 5 bases and J by 5 bases, with 7 bases between. The germline CDR1 and CDR2 sequences are SNHLY and FYNNEI. CDR3 coding DNA: TGTGCCAGCAGTACAGGGAACGAGCAGTACTTC. This gives the protein CASSTGNEQYF.

This clonotype is large by share. V and J are TRBV5-1 and TRBJ2-5; a possible D gene is TRBD1 (6 bases). CDR1 is SGHRS and CDR2 is YFSETQ in the germline V gene. This CDR3 has 14 amino acids. V dropped 0 bases and J dropped 2 bases, with 8 bases sitting between them. The CDR3 region has the DNA TGCGCCAGCAGCTTGGGAACAGGGCAAGAGACCCAGTACTTC. As protein: CASSLGTGQETQYF.

This clonotype appeared a few times. The genes are TRBV19 and TRBJ2-2, with D perhaps TRBD1 (5 bases). With 7 bases removed from V and 1 base from J, the gap between germline ends came to 13 bases. CDR1 and CDR2 from the germline V gene are LNHDA and SQIVND (reference sequence). The CDR3 sequence is 15 residues long. CDR3: CASTLLGLNTGELFF. The CDR3 DNA is TGTGCCAGTACCCTTCTGGGGCTGAACACCGGGGAGCTGTTTTTT.

This clonotype was counted between two and nine times. The V gene is TRBV7-9, the J gene TRBJ2-1; D remains ambiguous. The CDR3 has 15 amino acids. Germline-derived CDR1 and CDR2 are SEHNR and FQNEAQ (reference sequence). V dropped 5 bases and J dropped 2 bases, with 13 bases sitting between them. This CDR3 is CASSLRTETYNEQFF. Written as DNA, the CDR3 is TGTGCCAGCAGCCTACGGACGGAAACCTACAATGAGCAGTTCTTC.

The genes are TRBV7-8 and TRBJ1-1; TRBD1 matches at 7 bases. The CDR3 sequence is 13 residues long. Germline V lookup: CDR1 SGHVS, CDR2 FQNEAQ. Germline trimming cut 5 bases from V and 4 bases from J; bases unmatched to any gene: 4. CDR3 residues: CASSRQGGTEAFF. CDR3 nucleotide sequence: TGTGCCAGCAGCCGACAGGGTGGCACTGAAGCTTTCTTT.

Turning to this clonotype: A read error may explain this, as a much larger clone is one base away. V and J are TRBV12-3 or TRBV12-4 and TRBJ1-1, with D tentatively TRBD1 (6 bases). The CDR3 has 14 amino acids. DNA of the CDR3: TGTGCCAACAGTTTCCAGGGGTCGGACACTGAAGCTTTCTTT. Its protein is CANSFQGSDTEAFF.